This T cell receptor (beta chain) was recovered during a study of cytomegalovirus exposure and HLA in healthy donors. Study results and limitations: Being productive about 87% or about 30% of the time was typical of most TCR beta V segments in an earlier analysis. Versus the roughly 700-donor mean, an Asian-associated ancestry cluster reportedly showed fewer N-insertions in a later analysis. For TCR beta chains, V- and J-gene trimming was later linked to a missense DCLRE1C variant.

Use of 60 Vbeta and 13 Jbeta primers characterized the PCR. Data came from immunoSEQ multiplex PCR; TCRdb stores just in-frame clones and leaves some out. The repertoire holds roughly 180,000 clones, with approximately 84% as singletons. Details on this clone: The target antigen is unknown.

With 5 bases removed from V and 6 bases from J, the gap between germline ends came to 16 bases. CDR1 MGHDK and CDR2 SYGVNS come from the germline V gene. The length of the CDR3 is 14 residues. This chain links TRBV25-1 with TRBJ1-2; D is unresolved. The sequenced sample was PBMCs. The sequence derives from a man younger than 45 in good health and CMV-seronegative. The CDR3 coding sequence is TGTGCCAGCAGTACCGAAGGAGGGTCCAATGGCTACACCTTC. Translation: CASSTEGGSNGYTF.